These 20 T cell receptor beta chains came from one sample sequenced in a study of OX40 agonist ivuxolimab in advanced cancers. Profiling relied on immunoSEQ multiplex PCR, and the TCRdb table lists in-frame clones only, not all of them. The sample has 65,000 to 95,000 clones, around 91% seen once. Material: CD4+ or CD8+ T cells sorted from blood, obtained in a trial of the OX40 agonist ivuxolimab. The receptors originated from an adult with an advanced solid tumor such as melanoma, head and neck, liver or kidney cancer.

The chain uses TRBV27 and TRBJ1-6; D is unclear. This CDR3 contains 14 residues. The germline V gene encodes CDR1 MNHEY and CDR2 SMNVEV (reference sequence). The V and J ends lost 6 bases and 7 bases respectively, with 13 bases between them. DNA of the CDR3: TGTGCCAGCAGCAACCTGCAAGGGAATTCACCCCTCCACTTT. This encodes CASSNLQGNSPLHF.

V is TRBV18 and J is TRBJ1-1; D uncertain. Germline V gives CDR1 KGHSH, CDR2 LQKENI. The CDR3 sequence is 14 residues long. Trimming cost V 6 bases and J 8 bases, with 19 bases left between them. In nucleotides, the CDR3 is TGTGCCAGCTCCCTGACAACGGGCGAAAGCGAAGCTTTCTTT. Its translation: CASSLTTGESEAFF.

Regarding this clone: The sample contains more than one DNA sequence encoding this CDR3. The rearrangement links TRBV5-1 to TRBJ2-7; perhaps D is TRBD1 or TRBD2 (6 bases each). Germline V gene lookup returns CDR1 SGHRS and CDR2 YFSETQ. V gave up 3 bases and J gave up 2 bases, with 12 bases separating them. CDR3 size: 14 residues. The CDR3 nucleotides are TGCGCCAGCAGCTCTGGGGGGCCCACCTACGAGCAGTACTTC. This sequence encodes CASSSGGPTYEQYF.

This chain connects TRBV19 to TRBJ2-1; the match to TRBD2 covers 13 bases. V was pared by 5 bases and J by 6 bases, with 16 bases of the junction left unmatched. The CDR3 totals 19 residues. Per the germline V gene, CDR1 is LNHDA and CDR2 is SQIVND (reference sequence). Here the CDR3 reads CASSVGTTSGGPLRNEQFF. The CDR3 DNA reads TGTGCCAGTAGTGTAGGAACGACTAGCGGGGGGCCCCTTCGCAATGAGCAGTTCTTC.

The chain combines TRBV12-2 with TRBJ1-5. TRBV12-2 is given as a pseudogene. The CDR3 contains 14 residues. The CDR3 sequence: CASRLAGAGGPQHF. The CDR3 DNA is TGTGCAAGTCGCTTAGCAGGGGCGGGCGGGCCCCAGCATTTT.

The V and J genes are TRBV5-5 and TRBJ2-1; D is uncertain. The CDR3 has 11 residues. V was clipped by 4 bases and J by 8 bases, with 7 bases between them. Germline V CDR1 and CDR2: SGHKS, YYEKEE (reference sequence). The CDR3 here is CASSTRDEQFF. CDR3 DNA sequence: TGTGCCAGCAGCACAAGAGATGAGCAGTTCTTC.

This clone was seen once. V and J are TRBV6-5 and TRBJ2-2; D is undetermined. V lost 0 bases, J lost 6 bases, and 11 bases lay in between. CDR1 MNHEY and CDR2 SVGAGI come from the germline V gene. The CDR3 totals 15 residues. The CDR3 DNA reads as TGTGCCAGCAGTTACTCTGGCGTTGGCGCCGGGGAGCTGTTTTTT. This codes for CASSYSGVGAGELFF.

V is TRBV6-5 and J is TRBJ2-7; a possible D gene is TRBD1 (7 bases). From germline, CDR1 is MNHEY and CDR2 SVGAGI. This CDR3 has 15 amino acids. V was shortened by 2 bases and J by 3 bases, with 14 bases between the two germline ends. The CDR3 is CASSYGQGGDYEQYV. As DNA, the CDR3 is TGTGCCAGCAGTTACGGTCAGGGGGGCGACTACGAGCAGTACGTC.

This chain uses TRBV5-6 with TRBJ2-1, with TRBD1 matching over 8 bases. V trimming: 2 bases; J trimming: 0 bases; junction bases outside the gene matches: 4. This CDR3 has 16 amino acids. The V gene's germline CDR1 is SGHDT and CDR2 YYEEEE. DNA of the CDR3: TGTGCCAGCAGCTTCCTACAGGGGGGCTCCTACAATGAGCAGTTCTTC. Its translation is CASSFLQGGSYNEQFF.

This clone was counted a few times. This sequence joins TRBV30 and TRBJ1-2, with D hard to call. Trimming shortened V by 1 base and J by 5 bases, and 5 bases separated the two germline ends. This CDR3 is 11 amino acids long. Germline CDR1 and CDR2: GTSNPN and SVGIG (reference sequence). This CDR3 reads CAWSGAYGYTF. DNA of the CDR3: TGTGCCTGGAGTGGGGCTTATGGCTACACCTTC. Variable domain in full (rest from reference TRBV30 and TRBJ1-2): SQTIHQWPATLVQPVGSPLSLECTVEGTSNPNLYWYRQAAGRGLQLLFYSVGIGQISSEVPQNLSASRPQDRQFILSSKKLLLSDSGFYLCAWSGAYGYTFGSGTRLTVV.

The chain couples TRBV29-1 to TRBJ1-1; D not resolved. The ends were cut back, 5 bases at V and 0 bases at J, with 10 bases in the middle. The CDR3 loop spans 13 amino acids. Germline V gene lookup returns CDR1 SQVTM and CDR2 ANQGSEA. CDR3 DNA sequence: TGCAGCGTTACGGGTCGGATGAACACTGAAGCTTTCTTT. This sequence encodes CSVTGRMNTEAFF.

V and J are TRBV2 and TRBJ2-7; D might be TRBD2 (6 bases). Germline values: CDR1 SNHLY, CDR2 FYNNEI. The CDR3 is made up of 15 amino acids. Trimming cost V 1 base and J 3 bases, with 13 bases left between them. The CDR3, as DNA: TGTGCCAGCAGTGAAGGAGCGGGCGGCCGCTACGAGCAGTACTTC. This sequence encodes CASSEGAGGRYEQYF.

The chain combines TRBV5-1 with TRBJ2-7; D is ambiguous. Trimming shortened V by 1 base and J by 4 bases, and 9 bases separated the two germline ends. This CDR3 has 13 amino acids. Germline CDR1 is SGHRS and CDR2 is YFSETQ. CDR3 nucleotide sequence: TGCGCCAGCAGCTTGTGGCAGGATTACGAGCAGTACTTC. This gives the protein CASSLWQDYEQYF.

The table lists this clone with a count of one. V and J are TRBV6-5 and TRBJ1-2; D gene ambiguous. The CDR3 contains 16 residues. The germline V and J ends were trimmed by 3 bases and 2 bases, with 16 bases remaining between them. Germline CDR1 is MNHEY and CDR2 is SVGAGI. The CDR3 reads CASSYNLGTRNYGYTF. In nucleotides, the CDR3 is TGTGCCAGCAGTTATAATCTGGGAACTAGGAACTATGGCTACACCTTC.

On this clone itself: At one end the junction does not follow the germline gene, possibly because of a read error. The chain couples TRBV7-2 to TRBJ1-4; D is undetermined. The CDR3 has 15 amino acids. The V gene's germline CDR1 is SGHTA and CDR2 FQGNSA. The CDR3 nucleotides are TGTGCCAGCAGCTTGGGTGGCGGCCGCCCTGAAAAGCTGTTTTTT. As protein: CASSLGGGRPEKLFF.

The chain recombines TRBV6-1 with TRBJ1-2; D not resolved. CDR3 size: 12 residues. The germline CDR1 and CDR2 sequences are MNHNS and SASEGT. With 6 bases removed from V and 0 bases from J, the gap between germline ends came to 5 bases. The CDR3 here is CASRKTNYGYTF. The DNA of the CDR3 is TGTGCCAGCAGGAAGACTAACTATGGCTACACCTTC.

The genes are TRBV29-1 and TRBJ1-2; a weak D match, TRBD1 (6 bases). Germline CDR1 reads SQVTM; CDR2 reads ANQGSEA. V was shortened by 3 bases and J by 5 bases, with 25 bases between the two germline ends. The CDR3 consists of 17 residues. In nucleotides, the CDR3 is TGCAGCGTTGAGATATCGGGGGGGCCCAAGCTTTTGTATGGCTACACCTTC. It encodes CSVEISGGPKLLYGYTF. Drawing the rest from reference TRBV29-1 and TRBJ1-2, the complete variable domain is SAVISQKPSRDICQRGTSLTIQCQVDSQVTMMFWYRQQPGQSLTLIATANQGSEATYESGFVIDKFPISRPNLTFSTLTVSNMSPEDSSIYLCSVEISGGPKLLYGYTFGSGTRLTVV.

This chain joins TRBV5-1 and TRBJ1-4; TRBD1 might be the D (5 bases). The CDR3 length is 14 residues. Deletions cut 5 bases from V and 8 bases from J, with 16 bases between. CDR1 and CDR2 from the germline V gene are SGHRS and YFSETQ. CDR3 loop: CASRQTGTAEKLFF. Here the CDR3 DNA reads TGCGCCAGCAGACAAACCGGGACGGCGGAAAAACTGTTTTTT.

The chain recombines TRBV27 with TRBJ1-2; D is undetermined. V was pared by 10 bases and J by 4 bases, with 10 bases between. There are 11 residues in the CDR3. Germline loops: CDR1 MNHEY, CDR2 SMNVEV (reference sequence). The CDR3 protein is CATGVGYGYTF. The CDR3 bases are TGTGCCACTGGCGTAGGCTATGGCTACACCTTC.

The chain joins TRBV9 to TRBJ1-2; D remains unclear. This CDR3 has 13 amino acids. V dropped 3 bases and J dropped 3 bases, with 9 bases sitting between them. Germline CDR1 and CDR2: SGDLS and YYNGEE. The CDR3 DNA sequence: TGTGCCAGCAGCGCCCGATACGACTATGGCTACACCTTC. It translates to CASSARYDYGYTF.